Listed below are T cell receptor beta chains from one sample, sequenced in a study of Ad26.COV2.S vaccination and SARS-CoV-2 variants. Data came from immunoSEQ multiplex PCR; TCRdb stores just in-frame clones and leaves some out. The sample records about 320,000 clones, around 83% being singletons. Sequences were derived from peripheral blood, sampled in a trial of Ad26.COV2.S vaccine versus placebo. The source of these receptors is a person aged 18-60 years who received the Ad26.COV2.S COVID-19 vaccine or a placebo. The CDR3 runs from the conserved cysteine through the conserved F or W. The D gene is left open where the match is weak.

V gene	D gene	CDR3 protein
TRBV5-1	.	CASSRDTTNYGYTF
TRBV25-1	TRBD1	CASSDVTGGNYGYTF
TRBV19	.	CASSKGGSGYTF
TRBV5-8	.	CASSLRGLDYGYTF
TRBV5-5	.	CASSLALGSGGYTF
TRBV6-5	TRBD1	CASSIRTGREQYF
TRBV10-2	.	CASSVLIAANTGELFF
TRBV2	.	CASMASFNSPLHF
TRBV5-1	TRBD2	CASSFRLAGGQETQYF
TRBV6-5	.	CASSYGGRNYGYTF
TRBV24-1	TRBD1	CATSDSRGTGWNEQFF
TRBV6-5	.	CASSMRMNTEAFF
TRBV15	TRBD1	CATSFFPRQGVREKLFF
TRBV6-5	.	CASSATPGAGYGYTF
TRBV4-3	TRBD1	CASSQSKGANYGYTF
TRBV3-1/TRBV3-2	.	CASSQDSFWTTGELFF
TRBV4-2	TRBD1	CASSQVGTGGLGYTF
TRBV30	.	CAWRVGGTANTGELFF
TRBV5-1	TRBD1	CASSFAGGNTEAFF
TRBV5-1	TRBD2	CASSGQTSGYLDTQYF
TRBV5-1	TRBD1	CASREGSGGLNQPQHF
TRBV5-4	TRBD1	CASSLDRGSYNEQFF
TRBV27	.	CASRVRGSNYGYTF
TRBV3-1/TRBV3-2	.	CASSQRGGGLNEQFF
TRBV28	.	CASTAQGSVNEKLFF
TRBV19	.	CASSWRQENTEAFF
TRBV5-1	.	CASSLVNRMNTEAFF
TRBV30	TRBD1	CACSWAGGFYDEQYF
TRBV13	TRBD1	CASSFDRGFEAFF
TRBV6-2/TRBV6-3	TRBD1	CASSRQGLGFFGAFF
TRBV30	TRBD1	CAWTKGTGLNQPQHF
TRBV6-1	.	CASSEVMTGQPQHF
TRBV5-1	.	CASSLANRANYGYTF
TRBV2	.	CASRAGELFF
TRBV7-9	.	CASSLASWSETQYF
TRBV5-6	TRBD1	CASSAGQGVIQETQYF
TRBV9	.	CASSVAPGKAAFF
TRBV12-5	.	CASGLVGGAGGTQYF
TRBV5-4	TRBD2	CASSLAGASGYSTDTQYF
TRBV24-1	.	CATSDSGLRGPQFF
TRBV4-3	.	CASSQERGSSGYTF
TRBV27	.	CASSLARPGANQPQHF
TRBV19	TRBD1	CASSPGTGPNYGYTF
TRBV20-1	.	CSASYRLGAYGYTF
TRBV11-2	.	CASSLGRGRTYNEQFF
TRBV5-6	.	CASSLTPGENEKLFF
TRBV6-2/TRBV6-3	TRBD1	CASSYPDRGTQPQHF
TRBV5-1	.	CASSLRDTGNSPLHF
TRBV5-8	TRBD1	CASSFRRTGYRNTEAFF
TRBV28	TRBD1	CASTGNRGNSGNTIYF
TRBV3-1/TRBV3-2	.	CASSQAGQPQHF
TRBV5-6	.	CASEGDAKIGTEAFF
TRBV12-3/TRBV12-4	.	CASSRGPYTEAFF
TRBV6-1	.	CASSEGPGGIYGYTF